Listed here is a single T cell receptor (beta chain). The antigen this receptor binds is unknown. No base-level quality is on record; no much larger clone is a single base apart. The CDR3 runs 15 amino acids, cysteine and phenylalanine included. Of all the DNA, just the CDR3 is kept, 45 bases in frame from base 1. From a lookup of the germline V gene, CDR1 and CDR2 are MNHEY and SVGAGI. V is pared back by 0 bases and J by 5 bases, with 13 bases lying between the germline termini. This record comes from a study of control samples from healthy donors and cancer patients (TCRdb year 2020). Receptor libraries were prepared by the immunoSEQ multiplex PCR assay. The table was pulled from immuneACCESS by TCRdb, which kept in-frame rearrangements only. Such tables lose some clones; where checked, under half of the loss comes from unresolved V genes, and the rest has no known cause. This sample has some 150,000 clones in its table, and around 95% of those were observed once. The ten top clones hold around 6.2% of the sample.

The material sequenced was blood. The TCR comes from a middle-aged man in good health. The chain was built from TRBV6-5 and TRBJ1-1; possibly the D gene is TRBD1, per 6 matching bases. CDR3 reads: CASSYSTGGLTEAFF. The DNA is as follows: TGTGCCAGCAGTTACTCGACAGGCGGCTTGACTGAAGCTTTCTTT.